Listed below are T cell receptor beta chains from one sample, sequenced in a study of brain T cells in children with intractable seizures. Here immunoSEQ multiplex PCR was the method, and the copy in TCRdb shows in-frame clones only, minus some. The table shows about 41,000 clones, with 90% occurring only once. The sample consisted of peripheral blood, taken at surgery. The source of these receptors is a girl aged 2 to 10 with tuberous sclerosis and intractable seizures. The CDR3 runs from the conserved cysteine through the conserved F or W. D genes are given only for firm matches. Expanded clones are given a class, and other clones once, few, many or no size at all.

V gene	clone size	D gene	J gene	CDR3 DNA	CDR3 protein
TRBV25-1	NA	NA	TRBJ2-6	TGTGCCAGCAGTACTGGAGTGGGAGTCTCTGGGGCCAACGTCCTGACTTTC	CASSTGVGVSGANVLTF
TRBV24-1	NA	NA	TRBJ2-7	TGTGCCACCAGTACGACAGATTCCTACGAGCAGTACTTC	CATSTTDSYEQYF
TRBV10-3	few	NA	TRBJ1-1	TGTGCCATCAGCACAGGGAACACTGAAGCTTTCTTT	CAISTGNTEAFF
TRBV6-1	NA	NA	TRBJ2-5	TGTGCCAGCAGTGAATGGGGAAAGAGAGAGACCCAGTACTTC	CASSEWGKRETQYF
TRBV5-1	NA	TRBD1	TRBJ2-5	TGCGCCAGCAGCCCAACAGGGGGTGCAGGGACCCAGTACTTC	CASSPTGGAGTQYF
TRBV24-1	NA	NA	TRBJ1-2	TGTGCCACCACCACAGGGAGGTCGAACTATGGCTACACCTTC	CATTTGRSNYGYTF
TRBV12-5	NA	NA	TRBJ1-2	TGTGCTAGTGGTTTGGTACCTTACAATGGCTACACCTTC	CASGLVPYNGYTF
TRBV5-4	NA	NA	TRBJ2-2	TGTGCCAGCAGCTCGCTCAGTTCGACAGGGGAGCTGTTTTTT	CASSSLSSTGELFF
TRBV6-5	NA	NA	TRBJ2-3	TGTGCCAGCAGCCACATAGGGGGAAACACAGATACGCAGTATTTT	CASSHIGGNTDTQYF
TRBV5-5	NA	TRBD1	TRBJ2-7	TGTGCCAGCAGCTTGGCGACGGGACAGGGGAGCTCCTACGAGCAGTACTTC	CASSLATGQGSSYEQYF
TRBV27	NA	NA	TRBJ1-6	TGTGCCAGCAGCACCCACGAGGGTTATAATTCACCCCTCCACTTT	CASSTHEGYNSPLHF
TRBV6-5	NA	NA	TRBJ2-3	TGTGCCAACAGTTACGGCCGTACAGATACGCAGTATTTT	CANSYGRTDTQYF
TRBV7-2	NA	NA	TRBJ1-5	TGTGCCAGCAGCTTAGGACCAATCGGCAATCAGCCCCAGCATTTT	CASSLGPIGNQPQHF
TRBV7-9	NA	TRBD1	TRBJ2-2	TGTGCCAGCAGCTTAGGACAGGGCCACACCGGGGAGCTGTTTTTT	CASSLGQGHTGELFF
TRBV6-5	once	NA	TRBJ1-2	TGTGCCAGCAGTTACGGGGCAGGGAACTATGGCTACACCTTC	CASSYGAGNYGYTF
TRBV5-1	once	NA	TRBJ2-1	TGCGCCAGCAGCTTGAGACCAGGGTCAGGAAATGAGCAGTTCTTC	CASSLRPGSGNEQFF